The clone carrying this TCR beta chain was seen ten or more times. The antigen remains unidentified. This sample was taken from a study of CD8 T cells in ankylosing spondylitis. The CDR3 contains 13 residues. V was pared by 2 bases and J by 6 bases, with 12 bases between. Germline V CDR1 and CDR2: SGHDT, YYEEEE. Overall study results and limits: CD8+ cells made up the disease-linked clones, which were relatively rare in peripheral blood. From matched ankylosing spondylitis synovial fluid, disease-linked clones were reportedly recovered at significantly enriched levels.

One entry per CDR3 protein results from TCRdb running MiXCR on the 5' RACE reads. This sample yields under 200,000 distinct CDR3 sequences, of which approximately 10% are seen a single time; 29% belongs to the top ten. The chain combines TRBV5-6 with TRBJ2-7, with D possibly matching TRBD2 (6 bases). The sequenced sample was blood, either unsorted or a sorted T cell fraction (not recorded which). This TCR derives from a male donor with ankylosing spondylitis or in good health (not recorded which). The CDR3 loop is CASSLPYGGEQYF. The CDR3, as DNA: TGTGCCAGCAGCTTACCCTACGGGGGCGAGCAGTACTTC.